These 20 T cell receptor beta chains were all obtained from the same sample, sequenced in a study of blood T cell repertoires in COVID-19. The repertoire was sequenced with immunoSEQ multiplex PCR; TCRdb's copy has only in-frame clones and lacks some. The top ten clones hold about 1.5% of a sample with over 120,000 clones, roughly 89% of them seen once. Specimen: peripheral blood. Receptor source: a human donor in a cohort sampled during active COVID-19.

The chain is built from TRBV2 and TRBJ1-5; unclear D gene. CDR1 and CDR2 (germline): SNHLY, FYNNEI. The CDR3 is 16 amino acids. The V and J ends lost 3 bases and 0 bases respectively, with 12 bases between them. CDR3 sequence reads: CASSDGSEYSNQPQHF. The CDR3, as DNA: TGTGCCAGCAGTGATGGTTCGGAGTATAGCAATCAGCCCCAGCATTTT.

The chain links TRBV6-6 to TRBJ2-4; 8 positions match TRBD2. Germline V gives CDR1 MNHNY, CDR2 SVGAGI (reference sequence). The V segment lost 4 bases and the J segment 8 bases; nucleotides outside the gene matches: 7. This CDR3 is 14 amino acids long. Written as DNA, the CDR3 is TGTGCCAGCAGTTTTCGGGGGGGCGGAGACATTCAGTACTTC. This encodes CASSFRGGGDIQYF.

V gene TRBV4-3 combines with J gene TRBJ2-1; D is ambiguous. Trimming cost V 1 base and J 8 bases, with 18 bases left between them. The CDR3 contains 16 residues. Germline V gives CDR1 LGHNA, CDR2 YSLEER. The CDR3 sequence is CASSQGSELGIHEQFF. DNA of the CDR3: TGCGCCAGCAGCCAAGGGTCGGAGTTAGGAATCCATGAGCAGTTCTTC.

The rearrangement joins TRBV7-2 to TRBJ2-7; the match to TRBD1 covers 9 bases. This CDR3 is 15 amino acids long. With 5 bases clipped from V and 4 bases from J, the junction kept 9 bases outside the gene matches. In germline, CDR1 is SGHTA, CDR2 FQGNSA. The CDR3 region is CASSPGQGTWYEQYF. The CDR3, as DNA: TGTGCCAGCAGCCCCGGACAGGGGACCTGGTACGAGCAGTACTTC.

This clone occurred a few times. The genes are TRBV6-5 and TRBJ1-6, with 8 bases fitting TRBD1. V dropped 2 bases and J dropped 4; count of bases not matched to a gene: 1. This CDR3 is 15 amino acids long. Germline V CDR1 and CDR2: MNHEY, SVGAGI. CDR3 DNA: TGTGCCAGCAGTTACGACAGGGGATATAATTCACCCCTCCACTTT. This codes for CASSYDRGYNSPLHF.

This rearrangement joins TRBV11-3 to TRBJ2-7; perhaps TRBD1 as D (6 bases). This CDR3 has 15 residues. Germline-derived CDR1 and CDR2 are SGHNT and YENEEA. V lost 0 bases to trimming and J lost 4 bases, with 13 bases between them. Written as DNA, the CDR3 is TGTGCCAGCAGCTTAGAGGCAGGGGTCGGGTACGAGCAGTACTTC. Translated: CASSLEAGVGYEQYF.

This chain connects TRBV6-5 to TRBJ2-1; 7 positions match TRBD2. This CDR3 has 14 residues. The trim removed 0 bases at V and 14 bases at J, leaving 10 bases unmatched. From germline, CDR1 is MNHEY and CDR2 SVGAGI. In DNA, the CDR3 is TGTGCCAGCAGTTACTCCCGGACTAGGATAGAAAAGTTCTTC. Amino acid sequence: CASSYSRTRIEKFF.

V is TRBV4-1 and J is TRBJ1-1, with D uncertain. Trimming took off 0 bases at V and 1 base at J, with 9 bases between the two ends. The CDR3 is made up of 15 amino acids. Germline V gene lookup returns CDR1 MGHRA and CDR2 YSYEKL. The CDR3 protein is CASSQDAGWNTEAFF. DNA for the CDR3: TGCGCCAGCAGCCAAGACGCCGGGTGGAACACTGAAGCTTTCTTT.

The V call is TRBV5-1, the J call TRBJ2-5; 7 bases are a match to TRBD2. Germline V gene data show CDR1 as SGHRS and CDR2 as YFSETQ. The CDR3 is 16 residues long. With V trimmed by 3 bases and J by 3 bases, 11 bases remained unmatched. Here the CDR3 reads CASSWMTGREEETQYF. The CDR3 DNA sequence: TGCGCCAGCAGCTGGATGACGGGACGGGAGGAAGAGACCCAGTACTTC.

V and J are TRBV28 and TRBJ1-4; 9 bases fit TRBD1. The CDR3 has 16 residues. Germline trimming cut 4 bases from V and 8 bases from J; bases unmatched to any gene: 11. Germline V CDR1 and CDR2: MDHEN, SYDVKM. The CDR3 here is CASSSGQGPYGEKLFF. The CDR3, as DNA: TGTGCCAGCAGTTCTGGACAGGGGCCGTACGGAGAAAAACTGTTTTTT.

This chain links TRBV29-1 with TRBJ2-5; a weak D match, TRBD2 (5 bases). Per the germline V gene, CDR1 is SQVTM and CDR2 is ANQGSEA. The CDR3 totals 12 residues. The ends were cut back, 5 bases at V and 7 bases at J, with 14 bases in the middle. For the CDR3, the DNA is TGCAGCGTTACAAGCGGAGAGGGGACCCAGTACTTC. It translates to CSVTSGEGTQYF.

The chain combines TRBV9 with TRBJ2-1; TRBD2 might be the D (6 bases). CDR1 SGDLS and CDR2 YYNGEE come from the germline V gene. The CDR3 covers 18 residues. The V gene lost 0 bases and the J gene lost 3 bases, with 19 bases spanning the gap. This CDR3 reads CASSVEKREVDHYNEQFF. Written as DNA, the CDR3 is TGTGCCAGCAGCGTAGAGAAGAGGGAGGTCGACCACTACAATGAGCAGTTCTTC.

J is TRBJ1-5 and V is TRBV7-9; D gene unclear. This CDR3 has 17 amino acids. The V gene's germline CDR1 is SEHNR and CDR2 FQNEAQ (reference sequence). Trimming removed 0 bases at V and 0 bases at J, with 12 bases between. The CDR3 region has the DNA TGTGCCAGCAGCTTAGCTGGTGGCAGTTATAGCAATCAGCCCCAGCATTTT. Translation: CASSLAGGSYSNQPQHF. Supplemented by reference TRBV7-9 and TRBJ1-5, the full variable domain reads DTGVSQNPRHKITKRGQNVTFRCDPISEHNRLYWYRQTLGQGPEFLTYFQNEAQLEKSRLLSDRFSAERPKGSFSTLEIQRTEQGDSAMYLCASSLAGGSYSNQPQHFGDGTRLSIL.

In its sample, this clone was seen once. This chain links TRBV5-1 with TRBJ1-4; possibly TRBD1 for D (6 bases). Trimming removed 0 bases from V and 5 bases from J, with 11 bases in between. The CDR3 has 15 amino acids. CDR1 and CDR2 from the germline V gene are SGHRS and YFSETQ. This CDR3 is CASSLGGQRNEKLFF. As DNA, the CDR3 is TGCGCCAGCAGCTTGGGGGGGCAGAGGAATGAAAAACTGTTTTTT.

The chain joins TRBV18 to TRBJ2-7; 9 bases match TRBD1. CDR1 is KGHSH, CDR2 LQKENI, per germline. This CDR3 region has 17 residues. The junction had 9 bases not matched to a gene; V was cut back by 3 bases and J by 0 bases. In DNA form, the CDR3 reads TGTGCCAGCTCACCCGTTTACCCGACAGGGGGCTCCTACGAGCAGTACTTC. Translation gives CASSPVYPTGGSYEQYF.

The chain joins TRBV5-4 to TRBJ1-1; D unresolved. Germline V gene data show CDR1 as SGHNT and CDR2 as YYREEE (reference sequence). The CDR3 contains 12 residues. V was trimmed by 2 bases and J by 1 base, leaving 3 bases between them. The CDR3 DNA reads TGTGCCAGCAGCTTCCGGAACACTGAAGCTTTCTTT. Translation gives CASSFRNTEAFF.

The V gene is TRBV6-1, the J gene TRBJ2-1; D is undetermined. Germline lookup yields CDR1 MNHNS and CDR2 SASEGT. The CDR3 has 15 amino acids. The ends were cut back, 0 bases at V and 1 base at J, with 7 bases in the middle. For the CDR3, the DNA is TGTGCCAGCAGTGAAGCAACCGGTTCCTACAATGAGCAGTTCTTC. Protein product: CASSEATGSYNEQFF.

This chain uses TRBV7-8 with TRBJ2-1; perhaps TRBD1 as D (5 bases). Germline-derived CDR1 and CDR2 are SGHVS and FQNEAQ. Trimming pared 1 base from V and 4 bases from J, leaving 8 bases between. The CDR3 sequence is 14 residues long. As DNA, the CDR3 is TGTGCCAGCAGCTTAGTGGGGCAGTACAATGAGCAGTTCTTC. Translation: CASSLVGQYNEQFF.

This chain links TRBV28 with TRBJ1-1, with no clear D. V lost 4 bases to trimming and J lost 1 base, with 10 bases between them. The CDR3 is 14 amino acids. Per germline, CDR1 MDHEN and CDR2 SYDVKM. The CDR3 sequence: CASSSLQTNTEAFF. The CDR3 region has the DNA TGTGCCAGCAGTTCCTTACAGACGAACACTGAAGCTTTCTTT.

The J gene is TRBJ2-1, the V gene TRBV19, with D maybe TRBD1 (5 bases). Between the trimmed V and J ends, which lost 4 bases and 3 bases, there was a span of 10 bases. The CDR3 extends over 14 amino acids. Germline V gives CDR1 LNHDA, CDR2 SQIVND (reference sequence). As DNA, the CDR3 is TGTGCCAGTAGTACAGGGCCAAGCTACAATGAGCAGTTCTTC. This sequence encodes CASSTGPSYNEQFF.